Listed below are T cell receptor beta chains from one sample, sequenced in a study of CD8 T cells in Susac syndrome. A single record per CDR3 protein comes from TCRdb applying MiXCR to the immunoSEQ multiplex PCR reads. This table holds approximately 230,000 distinct CDR3 sequences, 85% to 95% found once. The sample was CD4+ T cells from PBMCs. The receptors come from a human donor with multiple sclerosis. Each CDR3 is given with its conserved first and last residue. A D gene is named only where the DNA matches it firmly. Not all rows give a size; the values are once, few, many and, for expanded clones, a class.

size	D	V	J	DNA	CDR3
-	TRBD1	TRBV12-3/TRBV12-4	TRBJ2-7	TGTGCCAGCAGCCCCCTCACCGGGACAGGAGCTTACGAGCAGTACTTC	CASSPLTGTGAYEQYF
once	TRBD2	TRBV9	TRBJ2-1	TGTGCCAGCAGCGTCGGACTAGAAACCTACAATGAGCAGTTCTTC	CASSVGLETYNEQFF
-	-	TRBV4-1	TRBJ1-2	TGCGCCAGCAGCCAAACGTGGGTGGAGGACGACTATGGCTACACCTTC	CASSQTWVEDDYGYTF
-	-	TRBV3-1	TRBJ1-2	TGTGCCAGCAGCCAACCGGAAGACTATGGCTACACCTTC	CASSQPEDYGYTF
-	-	TRBV28	TRBJ2-7	TGTGCCAGCAGTCACCCGGGCGGATACGAGCAGTACTTC	CASSHPGGYEQYF
-	-	TRBV29-1	TRBJ1-1	TGCAGCGCTCGACCAATGAACACTGAAGCTTTCTTT	CSARPMNTEAFF
-	-	TRBV7-6	TRBJ2-3	TGTGCCAGCAGCCCCCTTCGAGCGGTAGATACGCAGTATTTT	CASSPLRAVDTQYF
-	TRBD2	TRBV20-1	TRBJ2-5	TGCAGTGCTAGAGCGGGGGGTGAGATCGAGACCCAGTACTTC	CSARAGGEIETQYF
-	-	TRBV9	TRBJ2-7	TGTGCCAGCAGCGTAGATACGGCCAGCGAGCAGTACTTC	CASSVDTASEQYF
-	-	TRBV4-1	TRBJ2-7	TGCGCCAGCAGCCAAGACATAGGGATCTACTCCTACGAGCAGTACTTC	CASSQDIGIYSYEQYF
-	TRBD1	TRBV7-3	TRBJ2-5	TGTGCCAGCAGCCCTTTGACAGGGTGGGTGACCCAGTACTTC	CASSPLTGWVTQYF
-	-	TRBV29-1	TRBJ1-1	TGCAGCGTTGAGGCCGGACAGAACACTGAAGCTTTCTTT	CSVEAGQNTEAFF
-	TRBD2	TRBV10-2	TRBJ2-3	TGCGCCAGCAGTGAGTCCGGGACTAGCGTTGGCGCAGATACGCAGTATTTT	CASSESGTSVGADTQYF
-	-	TRBV5-4	TRBJ2-7	TGTGCCAGCAGCTTGGGGACATCCCCCTACGAGCAGTACTTC	CASSLGTSPYEQYF
-	TRBD2	TRBV7-2	TRBJ2-2	TGTGCCAGCAGCGCAACTAGCGGGAGGAGCGGGGAGCTGTTTTTT	CASSATSGRSGELFF
-	-	TRBV5-1	TRBJ1-3	TGCGCCAGCAGCTCCTCAGGTAACTCTGGAAACACCATATATTTT	CASSSSGNSGNTIYF
-	-	TRBV5-1	TRBJ1-1	TGCGCCAGCAGCTTCCTCGGGACGGAGAACACTGAAGCTTTCTTT	CASSFLGTENTEAFF
-	-	TRBV7-9	TRBJ1-1	TGTGCCAGCAGTCCAGTTTACAGGGCCCTTGAAGCTTTCTTT	CASSPVYRALEAFF
-	-	TRBV19	TRBJ1-5	TGTGCCAGTAGTCCGACGACAGCGGGAGGGAGCAATCAGCCCCAGCATTTT	CASSPTTAGGSNQPQHF
once	TRBD1	TRBV24-1	TRBJ2-1	TGTGCCACCAGTGACCCGACATGGACAGGCTCGGACAATGAGCAGTTCTTC	CATSDPTWTGSDNEQFF
once	-	TRBV19	TRBJ2-6	TGTGCCAGTAGTATAAGCCCCGGGATTGCCAACGTCCTGACTTTC	CASSISPGIANVLTF
-	-	TRBV7-9	TRBJ1-1	TGTGCCAGCAGCTTAGTAGGCCAGGCCCGATTGAACACTGAAGCTTTCTTT	CASSLVGQARLNTEAFF
-	TRBD1	TRBV20-1	TRBJ1-4	TGCAGTGCTAGTCCTACCCAGGGGGCTGGCGAAAAACTGTTTTTT	CSASPTQGAGEKLFF
-	-	TRBV7-9	TRBJ2-1	TGTGCCAGCAGCTCCATGGAGGAGCAGTTCTTC	CASSSMEEQFF
-	-	TRBV29-1	TRBJ1-1	TGCAGCGTTCGACTCCGGACTGGGAACACTGAAGCTTTCTTT	CSVRLRTGNTEAFF
-	TRBD1	TRBV6-5	TRBJ2-5	TGTGCCAGCAGTTACCGAGGGGGCCATGAGGAGACCCAGTACTTC	CASSYRGGHEETQYF
-	TRBD2	TRBV5-6	TRBJ2-1	TGTGCCAGCAGTCGTACTAGCGGGGTTAGGAGAAGCAATGAGCAGTTCTTC	CASSRTSGVRRSNEQFF
-	TRBD2	TRBV29-1	TRBJ2-3	TGCAGCGTTGCCCGGACTAGCGGCAGCACAGATACGCAGTATTTT	CSVARTSGSTDTQYF
-	-	TRBV7-3	TRBJ2-2	TGTGCCAGCAGCTTAACCCGGACAGACACCGGGGAGCTGTTTTTT	CASSLTRTDTGELFF